A single sample is the source of the 30 T cell receptor beta chains below, sequenced in a study of T cell responses to AZD1222 COVID-19 vaccine. Sequenced by immunoSEQ multiplex PCR; TCRdb stores in-frame clones only, minus some. The sample consists of roughly 150,000 clones, around 90% of them appearing once. This sample comprised peripheral blood, obtained 28 days after the second AZD1222 dose. The receptors stem from an adult who received the AZD1222 COVID-19 vaccine.

The chain employs TRBV21-1 and TRBJ2-2; the DNA was not compared with TRBD2, the D call given in the table. TRBV21-1 counts as a pseudogene. This CDR3 is built from 16 residues. CDR3 loop: CASSPGGDIGAGELFF. Written as DNA, the CDR3 is TGTGCCAGCAGTCCTGGAGGGGATATTGGGGCCGGGGAGCTGTTTTTT.

The J gene is TRBJ2-1, the V gene TRBV3-1 (or the pseudogene TRBV3-2); 7 nucleotides match TRBD2. CDR1 and CDR2 (germline): LGHDT, YNNKEL (reference sequence). CDR3 length equals 18 residues. Trimming at V came to 4 bases and at J to 0 bases, leaving 12 bases not matched to a gene. DNA for the CDR3: TGTGCCAGCAGCCCAAACAGCGGGGCCCCGCTCTCCTACAATGAGCAGTTCTTC. It yields the protein CASSPNSGAPLSYNEQFF.

The V call is TRBV7-9, the J call TRBJ2-1; 10 positions agree with TRBD2. V gave up 3 bases and J gave up 5 bases; unmatched junction bases: 1. The germline V gene encodes CDR1 SEHNR and CDR2 FQNEAQ (reference sequence). The CDR3 is 14 amino acids. CDR3 DNA: TGTGCCAGCAGCTTTAGCGGGGGGAACAATGAGCAGTTCTTC. This translates into CASSFSGGNNEQFF.

This chain connects TRBV28 to TRBJ1-2; the D is unclear. The CDR3 has 12 residues. Germline V gives CDR1 MDHEN, CDR2 SYDVKM. Trimming left V 6 bases short and J 5 bases short, with 10 bases between. CDR3 protein: CASSGRFYGYTF. CDR3 DNA sequence: TGTGCCAGCAGCGGACGGTTTTATGGCTACACCTTC.

The rearrangement links TRBV6-1 to TRBJ1-3, with a weak D call TRBD1 (5 bases). The CDR3 is made up of 15 amino acids. V was pared by 2 bases and J by 3 bases, with 11 bases between. CDR1 is MNHNS and CDR2 is SASEGT in the germline V gene. CDR3 sequence (DNA): TGTGCCAGCAGTGAATCAAGGGGAGGTGGAAACACCATATATTTT. It specifies CASSESRGGGNTIYF.

V gene TRBV7-9 combines with J gene TRBJ1-6, with D hard to call. In germline, CDR1 is SEHNR, CDR2 FQNEAQ (reference sequence). Trimming removed 8 bases at V and 8 bases at J, with 7 bases between. The CDR3 totals 11 residues. This CDR3 reads CASEKDSPLHF. The CDR3 coding sequence is TGTGCCAGCGAAAAAGATTCACCCCTCCACTTT. Full variable domain (outside the CDR3, taken from reference TRBV7-9 and TRBJ1-6): DTGVSQNPRHKITKRGQNVTFRCDPISEHNRLYWYRQTLGQGPEFLTYFQNEAQLEKSRLLSDRFSAERPKGSFSTLEIQRTEQGDSAMYLCASEKDSPLHFGNGTRLTVT.

This clone occurred a few times. V and J are TRBV5-6 and TRBJ2-2, with D perhaps matching TRBD1 (6 bases). CDR1 SGHDT and CDR2 YYEEEE come from the germline V gene. The CDR3 is 16 amino acids. V shed 1 base and J shed 0 bases, with 10 bases lying between them. In DNA, the CDR3 is TGTGCCAGCAGCTTGATTTCAGGGGCGAACACCGGGGAGCTGTTTTTT. Translating it yields CASSLISGANTGELFF.

The gene calls are TRBV2 and TRBJ2-3; 12 bases match TRBD2. The V segment lost 8 bases and the J segment 5 bases; nucleotides outside the gene matches: 11. CDR3 length: 16 residues. The germline CDR1 and CDR2 sequences are SNHLY and FYNNEI. This chain's CDR3 is CASRTGTSGLGDTQYF. DNA of the CDR3: TGTGCCAGCCGAACCGGGACTAGCGGGCTTGGAGATACGCAGTATTTT. The variable domain in full, with the rest retrieved from reference TRBV2 and TRBJ2-3, is EPEVTQTPSHQVTQMGQEVILRCVPISNHLYFYWYRQILGQKVEFLVSFYNNEISEKSEIFDDQFSVERPDGSNFTLKIRSTKLEDSAMYFCASRTGTSGLGDTQYFGPGTRLTVL.

The gene calls are TRBV11-2 and TRBJ2-1; 9 bases line up with TRBD2. V lost 5 bases to trimming and J lost 7 bases; unmatched junction nucleotides: 9. The CDR3 has 15 amino acids. CDR1 and CDR2 from the germline V gene are SGHAT and FQNNGV. CDR3 protein: CASSQGLARSNEQFF. CDR3 coding DNA: TGTGCCAGCAGCCAGGGACTAGCTAGGTCGAATGAGCAGTTCTTC.

The V call is TRBV27, the J call TRBJ2-2, with D maybe TRBD1 (5 bases). From germline, CDR1 is MNHEY and CDR2 SMNVEV (reference sequence). CDR3 length: 13 residues. V lost 5 bases, J lost 7 bases, and 11 bases lay in between. The CDR3 region is CASSPITGGELFF. CDR3 nucleotide sequence: TGTGCCAGCAGTCCAATAACAGGCGGGGAGCTGTTTTTT.

This clone was seen just once. The chain carries TRBV7-6 and TRBJ2-1, with 8 bases matching TRBD2. CDR3 length: 18 amino acids. Germline V gives CDR1 SGHVS, CDR2 FNYEAQ. V lost 1 base, J lost 0 bases, and 8 bases stayed unmatched. In DNA, the CDR3 is TGTGCCAGCAGCTTAGTGGCGGGGGGTGCGAGCTCCTACAATGAGCAGTTCTTC. Its protein is CASSLVAGGASSYNEQFF.

This sequence joins TRBV25-1 and TRBJ2-7; TRBD1 is a possible D gene (6 bases). This CDR3 contains 14 residues. Deletions cut 6 bases from V and 2 bases from J, with 14 bases between. CDR1 MGHDK and CDR2 SYGVNS come from the germline V gene. The CDR3 nucleotides read TGTGCCAGCAGGAACCAGGGGTTACCCTACGAGCAGTACTTC. Translated: CASRNQGLPYEQYF.

This clone was recorded once. The chain uses TRBV5-1 and TRBJ1-1; D may be TRBD1 (5 bases). Trimming pared 0 bases from V and 2 bases from J, leaving 17 bases between. This CDR3 comprises 17 residues. Germline V CDR1 and CDR2: SGHRS, YFSETQ. For the CDR3, the DNA is TGCGCCAGCAGCTTGGGTGGCAGGCAGGGAGGCAACACTGAAGCTTTCTTT. Amino acid sequence: CASSLGGRQGGNTEAFF.

The chain employs TRBV2 and TRBJ2-7; TRBD2 matches 7 bases. Trimming removed 3 bases from V and 1 base from J; junction bases left unmatched: 9. Germline values: CDR1 SNHLY, CDR2 FYNNEI. This CDR3 contains 16 residues. The CDR3 nucleotides are TGTGCCAGCAGTGACCCCACGCTAGCGGATTCCTACGAGCAGTACTTC. It encodes CASSDPTLADSYEQYF.

The chain employs TRBV24-1 and TRBJ1-1; D unclear. CDR3 size: 13 residues. Germline lookup yields CDR1 KGHDR and CDR2 SFDVKD. V was trimmed by 3 bases and J by 7 bases, leaving 11 bases between them. Here the CDR3 reads CATSDALKSEAFF. CDR3 nucleotide sequence: TGTGCCACCAGTGATGCCCTAAAAAGTGAAGCTTTCTTT.

This chain uses TRBV7-9 with TRBJ1-2; tentative D call: TRBD1 (6 bases). Germline lookup yields CDR1 SEHNR and CDR2 FQNEAQ (reference sequence). This CDR3 is 15 amino acids long. V lost 5 bases to trimming and J lost 7 bases, with 20 bases between them. This CDR3 reads CASSPSGVQGSGYTF. For the CDR3, the DNA is TGTGCCAGCAGCCCGTCCGGAGTACAGGGAAGTGGCTACACCTTC.

The chain joins TRBV9 to TRBJ1-3; D not certain. Germline V gene lookup returns CDR1 SGDLS and CDR2 YYNGEE. V was cut by 0 bases and J by 2 bases, with 9 bases left in between. This CDR3 is 15 amino acids long. CDR3 amino acids: CASSVALGTGNTIYF. Here the CDR3 DNA reads TGTGCCAGCAGCGTAGCTCTAGGGACTGGAAACACCATATATTTT.

The chain couples TRBV2 to TRBJ2-3; tentative D call: TRBD1 (6 bases). The germline gives CDR1 SNHLY, CDR2 FYNNEI. Trimming took 10 bases from V and 6 from J, leaving 17 bases between them. The CDR3 loop spans 13 amino acids. The CDR3 is CATIQGSSDTQYF. The CDR3 coding sequence is TGTGCCACCATTCAGGGGTCCTCCGATACGCAGTATTTT.

The chain employs TRBV6-6 and TRBJ2-1; D is unresolved. CDR1 is MNHNY and CDR2 is SVGAGI in the germline V gene (reference sequence). Trimming left V 2 bases short and J 10 bases short, with 12 bases between. The CDR3 covers 13 residues. This CDR3 is CASSYPPWFEQFF. In DNA form, the CDR3 reads TGTGCCAGCAGTTACCCCCCGTGGTTCGAGCAGTTCTTC.

The rearrangement joins TRBV6-1 to TRBJ1-5; TRBD1 matches 7 bases. Germline V CDR1 and CDR2: MNHNS, SASEGT. The CDR3 runs 16 residues. Trimming removed 1 base from V and 1 base from J; junction bases left unmatched: 4. CDR3 sequence reads: CASSEGGGWSNQPQHF. CDR3 nucleotide sequence: TGTGCCAGCAGTGAAGGAGGGGGCTGGAGCAATCAGCCCCAGCATTTT.

V usage is TRBV12-3 or TRBV12-4 and J usage is TRBJ1-4; D not certain. This CDR3 has 13 residues. V was cut by 7 bases and J by 4 bases, with 10 bases left in between. This chain's CDR3 is CASKRSDNEKLFF. DNA of the CDR3: TGTGCCAGCAAGAGGTCGGATAATGAAAAACTGTTTTTT.

The chain has TRBV30 and TRBJ2-7, with D uncertain. Germline V lookup: CDR1 GTSNPN, CDR2 SVGIG (reference sequence). The CDR3 has 10 residues. The V gene lost 5 bases and the J gene lost 3 bases, with 5 bases spanning the gap. CDR3 nucleotides: TGTGCCTGGGGGCTCTACGAGCAGTACTTC. Translated: CAWGLYEQYF. Together with reference TRBV30 and TRBJ2-7, the CDR3 gives the full variable domain: SQTIHQWPATLVQPVGSPLSLECTVEGTSNPNLYWYRQAAGRGLQLLFYSVGIGQISSEVPQNLSASRPQDRQFILSSKKLLLSDSGFYLCAWGLYEQYFGPGTRLTVT.

This sequence joins TRBV18 and TRBJ2-3; D not resolved. Per germline, CDR1 KGHSH and CDR2 LQKENI. This CDR3 contains 13 residues. The V gene lost 3 bases and the J gene lost 4 bases, with 8 bases spanning the gap. The CDR3: CASSPPAPDTQYF. CDR3 DNA: TGTGCCAGCTCACCGCCGGCACCAGATACGCAGTATTTT.

The chain joins TRBV7-9 to TRBJ2-2; the D gene could be TRBD1 or TRBD2 (6 bases each). The V gene's germline CDR1 is SEHNR and CDR2 FQNEAQ (reference sequence). Trimming cost V 5 bases and J 4 bases, with 17 bases left between them. The CDR3 length is 16 residues. The CDR3 DNA follows: TGTGCCAGCAGCCGGGGGCTCCACGTTCTCACCGGGGAGCTGTTTTTT. The encoded protein is CASSRGLHVLTGELFF.

This clone was observed once. The chain has TRBV6-5 and TRBJ1-5; D is uncertain. This CDR3 comprises 15 residues. Germline values: CDR1 MNHEY, CDR2 SVGAGI. With 2 bases removed from V and 1 base from J, the gap between germline ends came to 9 bases. The CDR3 here is CASSYNGLSNQPQHF. As DNA, the CDR3 is TGTGCCAGCAGTTACAACGGGTTGAGCAATCAGCCCCAGCATTTT.

The chain carries TRBV7-2 and TRBJ2-3, with 8 bases aligning to TRBD2. After removal of 8 bases from V and 5 bases from J, the junction contained 12 bases not matched to a gene. Germline V gene sequence: CDR1 SGHTA, CDR2 FQGNSA. This CDR3 has 15 residues. CDR3 DNA: TGTGCCAGCGGCGTTGCGGGGGGTGGATTAGATACGCAGTATTTT. Protein product: CASGVAGGGLDTQYF.

This sequence joins TRBV10-2 and TRBJ1-4; D unresolved. CDR3 length: 13 amino acids. The germline V gene has CDR1 WSHSY and CDR2 SAAADI. V lost 4 bases to trimming and J lost 2 bases, with 5 bases between them. CDR3 amino acids: CASSGLTNEKLFF. DNA of the CDR3: TGCGCCAGCAGTGGCTTGACTAATGAAAAACTGTTTTTT.

The rearrangement uses TRBV10-3 and TRBJ1-2; 11 positions match TRBD1. The V segment lost 10 bases and the J segment 8 bases; nucleotides outside the gene matches: 6. The CDR3 runs 12 residues. Germline V gene lookup returns CDR1 ENHRY and CDR2 SYGVKD. DNA for the CDR3: TGTGCCACCGGACAGGGGGCACTGGGCTACACCTTC. It yields the protein CATGQGALGYTF.

The chain recombines TRBV3-1 (or the pseudogene TRBV3-2) with TRBJ1-1, with a weak D call TRBD1 (5 bases). Per the germline V gene, CDR1 is LGHDT and CDR2 is YNNKEL (reference sequence). Trimming took 9 bases from V and 4 from J, leaving 21 bases between them. The CDR3 runs to 15 residues. This CDR3 is CASSYNLRGGTEAFF. CDR3 DNA: TGTGCCAGTTCGTACAACCTGAGGGGAGGCACTGAAGCTTTCTTT.

The chain joins TRBV6-1 to TRBJ1-2; 7 bases are a match to TRBD1. J gave up 6 bases and V 3 bases, and 4 bases lay outside the gene matches. Germline CDR1 is MNHNS and CDR2 is SASEGT. The CDR3 has 13 residues. The DNA for the CDR3 is TGTGCCAGCAGTGACAGGGGGATAGATGGCTACACCTTC. This translates into CASSDRGIDGYTF.